This paragraph covers one T cell receptor beta chain sequence. This specimen comes from a study of blood T cell repertoires in COVID-19. Study information: Donors in the United States, Italy and Spain gave samples during acute or convalescent COVID-19.

Source study methods: The assay estimated nucleated cells by amplifying reference gene primers. The protocol was immunoSEQ multiplex PCR, while the TCRdb copy is restricted to in-frame clones and leaves out a portion. V, J and clone size derive from that table, while D and trimming were established from the DNA sequence. Among approximately 160,000 clones, approximately 84% were seen once, and the ten largest hold roughly 8.3%. The source material was peripheral blood. This receptor was identified in a woman in her sixties or seventies with COVID-19, enrolled during active disease.

The CDR3 DNA sequence: TGCAGCGTTGAAGTTAGAACAGGGGCTTCCTACAATGAGCAGTTCTTC. Translating gives CSVEVRTGASYNEQFF. The V gene is TRBV29-1, the J gene TRBJ2-1, with 7 bases fitting TRBD1. CDR3 length: 16 amino acids. V trimming: 1 base; J trimming: 1 base; junction bases outside the gene matches: 7. From germline, CDR1 is SQVTM and CDR2 ANQGSEA.